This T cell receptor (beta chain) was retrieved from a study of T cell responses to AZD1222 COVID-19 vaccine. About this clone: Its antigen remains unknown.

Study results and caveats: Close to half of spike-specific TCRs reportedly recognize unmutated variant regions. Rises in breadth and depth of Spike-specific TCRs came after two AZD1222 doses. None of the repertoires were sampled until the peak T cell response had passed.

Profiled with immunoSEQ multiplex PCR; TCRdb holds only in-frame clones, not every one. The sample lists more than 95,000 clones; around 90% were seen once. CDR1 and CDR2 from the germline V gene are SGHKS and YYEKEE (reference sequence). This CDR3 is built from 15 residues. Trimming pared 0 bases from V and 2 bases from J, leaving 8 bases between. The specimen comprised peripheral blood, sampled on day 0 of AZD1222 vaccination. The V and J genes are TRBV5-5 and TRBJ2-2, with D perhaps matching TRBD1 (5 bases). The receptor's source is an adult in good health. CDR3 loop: CASSLGTGNTGELFF. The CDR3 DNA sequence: TGTGCCAGCAGCTTGGGTACAGGTAACACCGGGGAGCTGTTTTTT.